The 28 T cell receptor beta chains reported below all come from one sample, sequenced in a study of blood T cell repertoires in COVID-19 (dated by TCRdb to 2020 to 2022). Receptor libraries were prepared by the immunoSEQ multiplex PCR assay. TCRdb's version of the immuneACCESS table is confined to in-frame rearrangements and falls short of the full clone set. An unresolved V gene accounts for under half of the shortfall where checked; the remainder is of unknown origin. This sample holds under 200,000 clones; approximately 90% were observed only once. Clones ranked in the top ten supply 0.77% of the sample. Input material: PBMCs or T cells enriched from blood (not recorded which). Receptor source: a woman aged 18 to 35 who had recovered from COVID-19.

The chain employs TRBV5-3 and TRBJ2-1; D gene uncertain. TRBV5-3 belongs to the ORF category, with a function that is uncertain. This CDR3 spans 11 amino acids. V lost 5 bases and J 15 bases, leaving 15 bases between the germline ends. The CDR3 reads CARSPPKNRFF. Here the CDR3 DNA reads TGTGCCAGAAGTCCCCCTAAAAATCGGTTCTTC.

The chain has TRBV19 and TRBJ2-7; 9 bases match TRBD1. CDR3 length: 14 amino acids. The germline gives CDR1 LNHDA, CDR2 SQIVND (reference sequence). The trim removed 4 bases at V and 3 bases at J, leaving 4 bases unmatched. CDR3 loop: CASSRGQGLYEQYF. As DNA, the CDR3 is TGTGCCAGTAGTAGGGGACAGGGTCTCTACGAGCAGTACTTC.

This chain uses TRBV30 with TRBJ2-6, with 10 nucleotides matching TRBD2. Germline assignment: CDR1 GTSNPN and CDR2 SVGIG (reference sequence). The CDR3 runs 16 residues. Unmatched junction bases numbered 3, after V lost 4 bases and J lost 0 bases. As DNA, the CDR3 is TGTGCCTGGATGAGCGGGAGGGCCTCTGGGGCCAACGTCCTGACTTTC. Translating gives CAWMSGRASGANVLTF.

The V gene is TRBV6-6, the J gene TRBJ2-5; 8 positions match TRBD2. Germline V gene lookup returns CDR1 MNHNY and CDR2 SVGAGI (reference sequence). The CDR3 consists of 14 residues. Trimming cost V 8 bases and J 1 base; bases outside gene matches: 6. This CDR3 is CASARGGSQETQYF. In DNA form, the CDR3 reads TGTGCCAGCGCCCGGGGGGGGTCCCAAGAGACCCAGTACTTC.

The genes are TRBV5-4 and TRBJ2-3; TRBD2 aligns across 8 bases. V gave up 3 bases and J gave up 0 bases; unmatched junction bases: 6. Germline V CDR1 and CDR2: SGHNT, YYREEE (reference sequence). The CDR3 consists of 16 residues. The CDR3 coding sequence is TGTGCCAGCAGCTCGGGAGGGGGTGGGAGCACAGATACGCAGTATTTT. This encodes CASSSGGGGSTDTQYF.

The J gene is TRBJ1-1, the V gene TRBV11-3; 9 nucleotides match TRBD1. The V gene end was trimmed by 5 bases and the J gene end by 0 bases; junction bases not matched to a gene: 4. In germline, CDR1 is SGHNT, CDR2 YENEEA. This CDR3 contains 15 residues. DNA of the CDR3: TGTGCCAGCAGCCCCGGGACAGGGTTGAACACTGAAGCTTTCTTT. Protein: CASSPGTGLNTEAFF.

The rearrangement uses TRBV7-3 and TRBJ2-1; no definite D call. V shed 2 bases and J shed 8 bases, with 10 bases lying between them. The germline V gene has CDR1 SGHTA and CDR2 FQGTGA. The CDR3 is 13 residues long. The CDR3 spells CASSLGVGDEQFF. The CDR3 nucleotides read TGTGCCAGCAGCTTAGGCGTGGGCGATGAGCAGTTCTTC.

In this sample, this clone turned up a few times. This chain connects TRBV4-2 to TRBJ2-3; 8 bases map to TRBD1. This CDR3 contains 18 residues. The V gene end was trimmed by 4 bases and the J gene end by 2 bases; junction bases not matched to a gene: 14. Germline V CDR1 and CDR2: LGHNA, YNFKEQ. In DNA, the CDR3 is TGTGCCAGCAGCCTCGGACTACAGGGGGAACGCGTCACAGATACGCAGTATTTT. It encodes CASSLGLQGERVTDTQYF.

The chain has TRBV2 and TRBJ2-1, with TRBD2 matching over 12 bases. The CDR3 sequence is 16 residues long. Trimming removed 5 bases from V and 6 bases from J; junction bases left unmatched: 8. Germline V gene sequence: CDR1 SNHLY, CDR2 FYNNEI. The CDR3 loop reads CASSTKGLAGTNEQFF. The CDR3 nucleotides are TGTGCCAGCAGTACAAAAGGACTAGCGGGAACCAATGAGCAGTTCTTC.

The V and J genes are TRBV2 and TRBJ1-2; weak D call: TRBD1 (6 bases). Per germline, CDR1 SNHLY and CDR2 FYNNEI. The CDR3 runs to 12 residues. V shed 7 bases and J shed 3 bases, with 9 bases lying between them. DNA of the CDR3: TGTGCCAGCACAGGGGAATACTATGGCTACACCTTC. The encoded protein is CASTGEYYGYTF.

The rearrangement uses TRBV3-1 (or the pseudogene TRBV3-2) and TRBJ2-3; D perhaps matches TRBD1 (6 bases). Trimming removed 0 bases from V and 8 bases from J, with 18 bases in between. CDR1 is LGHDT, CDR2 YNNKEL, per germline (reference sequence). CDR3 size: 16 residues. Here the CDR3 reads CASSQDSGQRIGTQYF. The CDR3 DNA is TGTGCCAGCAGCCAAGATTCCGGACAGAGGATTGGTACGCAGTATTTT.

V gene TRBV7-9 combines with J gene TRBJ2-1, with 10 bases lining up with TRBD2. CDR1 and CDR2 (germline): SEHNR, FQNEAQ (reference sequence). V trimming: 1 base; J trimming: 7 bases; junction bases outside the gene matches: 4. CDR3 size: 15 residues. The CDR3 DNA follows: TGTGCCAGCAGCTTAGTAGCGGGAGGCGGAAATGAGCAGTTCTTC. It is translated as CASSLVAGGGNEQFF.

The chain couples TRBV28 to TRBJ1-5; 11 nucleotides match TRBD1. This CDR3 spans 18 amino acids. V dropped 6 bases and J dropped 2; count of bases not matched to a gene: 12. CDR1 is MDHEN and CDR2 is SYDVKM in the germline V gene. The CDR3 protein is CASRITSGQGDGNQPQHF. In DNA, the CDR3 is TGTGCCAGCAGGATAACATCGGGACAGGGGGATGGCAATCAGCCCCAGCATTTT.

This clone was picked up a small number of times. V and J are TRBV7-2 and TRBJ2-7, with a weak D call TRBD2 (5 bases). The length of the CDR3 is 13 residues. Between the trimmed V and J ends, which lost 2 bases and 6 bases, there was a span of 11 bases. CDR1 SGHTA and CDR2 FQGNSA come from the germline V gene. In DNA form, the CDR3 reads TGTGCCAGCAGCTTATATCGGGAACGCGAGCAGTACTTC. It specifies CASSLYREREQYF.

This sequence joins TRBV7-9 and TRBJ1-4; D remains unclear. In germline, CDR1 is SEHNR, CDR2 FQNEAQ (reference sequence). The CDR3 is 14 residues long. V was cut by 1 base and J by 4 bases, with 7 bases left in between. For the CDR3, the DNA is TGTGCCAGCAGCTTAGTAGGACTTAATGAAAAACTGTTTTTT. It codes for CASSLVGLNEKLFF. The variable domain in full, completed from reference TRBV7-9 and TRBJ1-4, reads DTGVSQNPRHKITKRGQNVTFRCDPISEHNRLYWYRQTLGQGPEFLTYFQNEAQLEKSRLLSDRFSAERPKGSFSTLEIQRTEQGDSAMYLCASSLVGLNEKLFFGSGTQLSVL.

The chain combines TRBV4-2 with TRBJ1-1; D gene ambiguous. Per germline, CDR1 LGHNA and CDR2 YNFKEQ. The CDR3 extends over 14 amino acids. V was pared by 3 bases and J by 3 bases, with 11 bases between. The CDR3 region is CASSHRLGDTEAFF. In nucleotides, the CDR3 is TGTGCCAGCAGCCATAGACTGGGAGACACTGAAGCTTTCTTT.

With regard to this clone: At one end, the junction sequence differs from germline, possibly due to a read error. This rearrangement joins TRBV7-9 to TRBJ2-5; tentative D call: TRBD1 (5 bases). Germline CDR1 SEHNR, CDR2 FQNEAQ (reference sequence). This CDR3 region has 14 residues. Here the CDR3 reads CASSLAGDQGTQYF. The DNA of the CDR3 is TGTGCCAGCAGCTTAGCAGGGGATCAAGGGACCCAGTACTTC.

J is TRBJ2-7 and V is TRBV5-1, with TRBD2 as a possible D gene (6 bases). The CDR3 contains 15 residues. Germline V gene lookup returns CDR1 SGHRS and CDR2 YFSETQ. V dropped 4 bases and J dropped 2 bases, with 16 bases sitting between them. CDR3 amino acids: CASSTFAGPAYEQYF. The CDR3 bases are TGCGCCAGCAGCACTTTTGCGGGGCCCGCCTACGAGCAGTACTTC.

The chain links TRBV24-1 to TRBJ2-1, with 7 bases aligning to TRBD1. V was clipped by 4 bases and J by 5 bases; unmatched bases: 10. The V gene's germline CDR1 is KGHDR and CDR2 SFDVKD. This CDR3 has 16 residues. In DNA form, the CDR3 reads TGTGCCACCAGTGACCGAAGACAGGGCGCAAACAATGAGCAGTTCTTC. Translation gives CATSDRRQGANNEQFF.

The V gene is TRBV7-9, the J gene TRBJ2-1; 9 positions match TRBD2. The CDR3 length is 15 residues. V shed 2 bases, J shed 4 bases, and the junction held 3 bases outside the gene matches. The germline V gene has CDR1 SEHNR and CDR2 FQNEAQ (reference sequence). CDR3 amino acids: CASSLLAGGYNEQFF. CDR3 DNA sequence: TGTGCCAGCAGCTTACTTGCGGGAGGGTACAATGAGCAGTTCTTC.

This chain uses TRBV11-2 with TRBJ2-7; 10 bases agree with TRBD1. CDR1 and CDR2 from the germline V gene are SGHAT and FQNNGV. The CDR3 consists of 15 residues. The junction had 5 bases not matched to a gene; V was cut back by 4 bases and J by 2 bases. The CDR3 nucleotides are TGTGCCAGCAGCTCTCCCGGGACAGGGGCCTACGAGCAGTACTTC. Its protein is CASSSPGTGAYEQYF.

The chain combines TRBV4-1 with TRBJ2-7, with no clear D. CDR3 length: 14 amino acids. Trimming cost V 0 bases and J 7 bases, with 13 bases left between them. Germline V gene sequence: CDR1 MGHRA, CDR2 YSYEKL. The CDR3 DNA sequence: TGCGCCAGCAGCCAAGATTGGGCAGATGGGGAGCAGTACTTC. This gives the protein CASSQDWADGEQYF.

The chain combines TRBV20-1 with TRBJ2-7, with D possibly being TRBD1 (5 bases). The CDR3 spans 13 residues. CDR1 and CDR2 from the germline V gene are DFQATT and SNEGSKA (reference sequence). V was shortened by 3 bases and J by 2 bases, with 11 bases between the two germline ends. The DNA of the CDR3 is TGCAGTGCTAGTGGACAAGCAACCTACGAGCAGTACTTC. It codes for CSASGQATYEQYF.

V usage is TRBV5-1 and J usage is TRBJ1-2; 7 bases align to TRBD1. With V trimmed by 3 bases and J by 4 bases, 9 bases remained unmatched. Germline lookup yields CDR1 SGHRS and CDR2 YFSETQ. The CDR3 loop spans 15 amino acids. The CDR3 here is CASSSRGAEGYGYTF. In DNA, the CDR3 is TGCGCCAGCAGCTCCAGGGGGGCGGAGGGCTATGGCTACACCTTC. The whole variable domain, filled in from reference TRBV5-1 and TRBJ1-2, reads KAGVTQTPRYLIKTRGQQVTLSCSPISGHRSVSWYQQTPGQGLQFLFEYFSETQRNKGNFPGRFSGRQFSNSRSEMNVSTLELGDSALYLCASSSRGAEGYGYTFGSGTRLTVV.

This clone was detected once. The gene calls are TRBV18 and TRBJ2-5, with TRBD1 identical over 7 bases. V lost 3 bases to trimming and J lost 5 bases; unmatched junction nucleotides: 6. Germline V gene data show CDR1 as KGHSH and CDR2 as LQKENI. The length of the CDR3 is 14 residues. The CDR3 loop is CASSPGGQAETQYF. CDR3 bases: TGTGCCAGCTCACCGGGCGGACAGGCGGAGACCCAGTACTTC.

V usage is TRBV7-3 and J usage is TRBJ2-5; 12 bases fit TRBD1. CDR3 length equals 16 residues. Germline CDR1 and CDR2: SGHTA and FQGTGA. The V segment lost 2 bases and the J segment 4 bases; nucleotides outside the gene matches: 5. CDR3 nucleotides: TGTGCCAGCAGCTTAGTTGGGACAGGGGGCGGAGAGACCCAGTACTTC. Protein sequence: CASSLVGTGGGETQYF.

A single count supports this clone. This sequence joins TRBV3-1 (or the pseudogene TRBV3-2) and TRBJ2-3; 7 bases are shared with TRBD2. Germline V gene sequence: CDR1 LGHDT, CDR2 YNNKEL (reference sequence). The ends lost 0 bases at V and 4 bases at J; junction bases unmatched: 16. This CDR3 has 19 residues. In DNA form, the CDR3 reads TGTGCCAGCAGCCAAGAACGCCCCCTTTGGGGGAGGGTTCCAGATACGCAGTATTTT. Encoded protein: CASSQERPLWGRVPDTQYF.

The rearrangement links TRBV27 to TRBJ1-2; D remains unclear. The V and J ends lost 2 bases and 6 bases respectively, with 10 bases between them. This CDR3 spans 13 amino acids. Per the germline V gene, CDR1 is MNHEY and CDR2 is SMNVEV (reference sequence). CDR3 residues: CASSLHAADGYTF. In DNA form, the CDR3 reads TGTGCCAGCAGTTTACATGCGGCGGATGGCTACACCTTC.